This T cell receptor beta chain was sequenced in a study of shared clonotypes between healthy human individuals. Whole-study findings and limits: An expected dependence of interdonor clonotype sharing on sequencing depth was noted. Naive subsets, compared against memory subsets, generally had larger estimated richness values.

On this clone: What it binds is not known.

Every donor was a Caucasian adult from Nashville, Tennessee. Clones were read by immunoSEQ multiplex PCR, and TCRdb kept only the in-frame ones, dropping some. Of about 680,000 clones listed, roughly 70% were seen once; the top ten hold approximately 1.8%. Trimming took 0 bases from V and 4 from J, leaving 9 bases between them. Per germline, CDR1 SSHAT and CDR2 FNYEAQ (reference sequence). This CDR3 has 14 residues. The sequenced sample consisted of memory CD4+ T cells sorted from blood. Documented subset: CD45RA-negative fraction. The clonotype was recovered from a woman aged 25 to 45 in good health. The chain uses TRBV7-7 and TRBJ2-5; D is unresolved. CDR3 loop: CASSLAGYRETQYF. As DNA, the CDR3 is TGTGCCAGCAGCTTAGCGGGTTATCGAGAGACCCAGTACTTC.